A single sample gave rise to the 8 T cell receptor beta chains below, sequenced in a study of early T cells in non-severe SARS-CoV-2 infection. TCRdb fed the 5' RACE reads into MiXCR, producing one record per CDR3 protein. The data contain 26,000 or so distinct CDR3 sequences, approximately 5% of them singletons. Sample: whole blood. These receptors all come from an adult who was a healthcare worker with PCR-confirmed SARS-CoV-2 infection or an uninfected control (not recorded which).

This clonotype was observed at least ten times. The V call is TRBV6-6, the J call TRBJ1-6; D remains unclear. Germline V CDR1 and CDR2: MNHNY, SVGAGI (reference sequence). The CDR3 has 17 residues. V was cut by 2 bases and J by 3 bases, with 14 bases left in between. CDR3 amino acids: CASSYAPRSYYNSPLHF. As DNA, the CDR3 is TGTGCCAGCAGTTACGCCCCCAGGAGTTACTATAATTCACCCCTCCACTTT.

The rearrangement joins TRBV10-1 to TRBJ2-3, with D perhaps being TRBD1 or TRBD2 (6 bases each). The CDR3 sequence is 13 residues long. The germline V gene encodes CDR1 WNHNN and CDR2 SYGVQD (reference sequence). Trimming removed 0 bases at V and 9 bases at J, with 10 bases between. The CDR3 DNA follows: TGCGCCAGCAGTGAGTCAGGGGGGTGGACGCAGTATTTT. This translates into CASSESGGWTQYF.

Many counts were recorded for this clonotype. The genes are TRBV2 and TRBJ1-5, with D perhaps matching TRBD1 (5 bases). V was pared by 8 bases and J by 3 bases, with 17 bases between. The CDR3 contains 15 residues. Germline V lookup: CDR1 SNHLY, CDR2 FYNNEI. The CDR3 reads CASRTRGWPNQPQHF. CDR3 DNA: TGTGCCAGCCGGACGCGGGGGTGGCCCAATCAGCCCCAGCATTTT.

This clonotype was recorded at least ten times. The chain couples TRBV6-1 to TRBJ2-1, with 9 positions matching TRBD1. V was clipped by 10 bases and J by 4 bases; unmatched bases: 5. The germline V gene encodes CDR1 MNHNS and CDR2 SASEGT. CDR3 length: 13 residues. The CDR3 DNA reads TGTGCCATCGACAGGGGGGATTACAATGAGCAGTTCTTC. This sequence encodes CAIDRGDYNEQFF.

This clonotype was observed many times. The CDR3 nucleotides are TGTGCCAGCAGCTTAAGAGAGGGACTAGCGGGGCCAACCTCCTACAATGAGCAGTTCTTC. Its protein is CASSLREGLAGPTSYNEQFF. The chain employs TRBV7-2 and TRBJ2-1, with TRBD2 matching 13 bases. Germline trimming cut 2 bases from V and 0 bases from J; bases unmatched to any gene: 10. Germline V gene lookup returns CDR1 SGHTA and CDR2 FQGNSA. The CDR3 contains 20 residues.

This clonotype was observed many times. This chain uses TRBV4-3 with TRBJ2-3; D could derive from TRBD1 or TRBD2 (6 bases each). The CDR3 extends over 15 amino acids. With 0 bases removed from V and 6 bases from J, the gap between germline ends came to 13 bases. Per the germline V gene, CDR1 is LGHNA and CDR2 is YSLEER. CDR3 DNA sequence: TGCGCCAGCAGCCAAGAAAGTACGGGGGCGGATACGCAGTATTTT. Translation gives CASSQESTGADTQYF.

This clonotype was counted at least ten times. The chain links TRBV20-1 to TRBJ1-2; D call uncertain. The CDR3 is 12 amino acids. V lost 3 bases to trimming and J lost 2 bases, with 7 bases between them. Germline V gene sequence: CDR1 DFQATT, CDR2 SNEGSKA (reference sequence). CDR3 nucleotide sequence: TGCAGTGCTAGGGTCCCCAACTATGGCTACACCTTC. It is translated as CSARVPNYGYTF.

Ten or more counts support this clonotype. The chain carries TRBV4-2 and TRBJ1-2; 7 nucleotides line up with TRBD1. Germline CDR1 and CDR2: LGHNA and YNFKEQ. The CDR3 consists of 15 residues. J lost 2 bases, V lost 1 base, and 4 bases had no gene match. CDR3 sequence reads: CASSQGDRVNYGYTF. CDR3 coding DNA: TGTGCCAGCAGCCAAGGCGACAGGGTGAACTATGGCTACACCTTC.